By sample fraction, the clone carrying this TCR beta chain is medium-sized (0.01 to 0.1%). The antigen is not known. These data originate in a study of glioma-infiltrating T cells. Overall study findings and caveats: Tissue-blood divergence was below expectation in non-neoplastic patients, above in gliomas. Tissue and blood shared very few CDR3 sequences.

Amplification of TCR alpha and beta CDR3 regions from RNA used iRepertoire nested multiplex PCR. Input was about 95-400 ng of tissue mRNA or PBMC total RNA. TCRdb re-called the multiplex PCR reads with MiXCR, one entry per CDR3 protein. The table has fewer than 90,000 distinct CDR3 sequences, about 25% seen once. With 5 bases removed from V and 4 bases from J, the gap between germline ends came to 8 bases. From germline, CDR1 is DFQATT and CDR2 SNEGSKA (reference sequence). This CDR3 is 11 amino acids long. The chain uses TRBV20-1 and TRBJ1-2; D uncertain. The TCR comes from a human donor with low-grade glioma or glioblastoma, undergoing nonglioma brain surgery, or in good health (not recorded which). Sequencing was carried out using glioma tissue, nonneoplastic brain tissue, or PBMCs (not recorded which). CDR3 in DNA: TGCAGTGCTGGGCAGACCTATGGCTACACCTTC. Protein: CSAGQTYGYTF.